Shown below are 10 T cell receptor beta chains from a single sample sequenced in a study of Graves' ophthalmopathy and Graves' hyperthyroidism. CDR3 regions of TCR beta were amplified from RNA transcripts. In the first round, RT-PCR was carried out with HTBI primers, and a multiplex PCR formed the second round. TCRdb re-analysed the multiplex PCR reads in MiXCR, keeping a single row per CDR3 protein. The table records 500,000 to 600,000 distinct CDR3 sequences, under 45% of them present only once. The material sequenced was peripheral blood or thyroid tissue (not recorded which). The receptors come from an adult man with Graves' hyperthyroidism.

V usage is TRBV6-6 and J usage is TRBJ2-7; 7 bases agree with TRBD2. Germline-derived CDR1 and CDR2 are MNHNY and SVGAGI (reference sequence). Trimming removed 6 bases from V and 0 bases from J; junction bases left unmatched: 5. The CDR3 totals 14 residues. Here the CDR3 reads CASSSGRTSYEQYF. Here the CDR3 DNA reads TGTGCCAGCAGCTCCGGGAGGACCTCCTACGAGCAGTACTTC.

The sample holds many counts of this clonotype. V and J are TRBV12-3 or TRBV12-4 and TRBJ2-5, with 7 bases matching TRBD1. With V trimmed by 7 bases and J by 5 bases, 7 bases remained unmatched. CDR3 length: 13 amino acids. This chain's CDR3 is CASKDRVGETQYF. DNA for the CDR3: TGTGCCAGCAAAGACAGGGTCGGCGAGACCCAGTACTTC.

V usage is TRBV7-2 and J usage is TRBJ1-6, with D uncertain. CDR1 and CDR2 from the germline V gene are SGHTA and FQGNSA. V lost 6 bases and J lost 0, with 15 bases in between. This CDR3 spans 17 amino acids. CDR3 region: CASSTFVASSYNSPLHF. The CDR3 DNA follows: TGTGCCAGCAGTACGTTTGTAGCGAGCTCCTATAATTCACCCCTCCACTTT.

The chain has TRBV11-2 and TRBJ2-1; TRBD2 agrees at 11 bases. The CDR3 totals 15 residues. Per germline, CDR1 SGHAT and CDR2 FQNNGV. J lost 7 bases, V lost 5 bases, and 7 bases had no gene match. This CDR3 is CASSPGLAALNEQFF. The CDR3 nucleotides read TGTGCCAGCAGCCCGGGACTAGCGGCGCTTAATGAGCAGTTCTTC.

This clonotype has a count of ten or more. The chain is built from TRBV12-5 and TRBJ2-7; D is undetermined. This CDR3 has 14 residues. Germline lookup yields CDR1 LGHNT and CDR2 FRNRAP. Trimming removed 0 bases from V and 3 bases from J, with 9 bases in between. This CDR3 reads CASGLVRGGYEQYF. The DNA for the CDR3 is TGTGCTAGTGGTTTGGTACGCGGTGGCTACGAGCAGTACTTC.

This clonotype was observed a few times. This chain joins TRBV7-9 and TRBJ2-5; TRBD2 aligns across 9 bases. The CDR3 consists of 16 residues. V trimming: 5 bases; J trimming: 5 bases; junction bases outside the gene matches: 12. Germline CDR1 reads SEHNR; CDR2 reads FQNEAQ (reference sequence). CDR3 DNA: TGTGCCAGCAGCCTCCATTTGGGCGGGGGGGCGGAGACCCAGTACTTC. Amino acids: CASSLHLGGGAETQYF.

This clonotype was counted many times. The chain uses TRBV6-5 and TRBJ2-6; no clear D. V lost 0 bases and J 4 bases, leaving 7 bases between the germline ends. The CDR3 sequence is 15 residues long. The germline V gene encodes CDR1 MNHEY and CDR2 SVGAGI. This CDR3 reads CASSYSGAGANVLTF. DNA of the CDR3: TGTGCCAGCAGTTACTCTGGTGCGGGGGCCAACGTCCTGACTTTC.

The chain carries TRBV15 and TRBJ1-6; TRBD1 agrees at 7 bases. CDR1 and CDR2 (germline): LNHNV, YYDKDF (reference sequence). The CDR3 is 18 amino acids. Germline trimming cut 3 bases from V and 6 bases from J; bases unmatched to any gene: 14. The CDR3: CATSSVPTDPGGNSPLHF. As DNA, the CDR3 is TGTGCCACCAGCAGCGTCCCCACTGATCCAGGGGGTAATTCACCCCTCCACTTT.

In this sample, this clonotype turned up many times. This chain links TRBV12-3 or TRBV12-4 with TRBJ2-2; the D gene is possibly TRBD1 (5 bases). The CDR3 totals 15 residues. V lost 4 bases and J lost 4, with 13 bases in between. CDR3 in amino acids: CASSWVGRGTGELFF. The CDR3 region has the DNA TGTGCCAGCAGTTGGGTGGGGCGTGGCACCGGGGAGCTGTTTTTT.

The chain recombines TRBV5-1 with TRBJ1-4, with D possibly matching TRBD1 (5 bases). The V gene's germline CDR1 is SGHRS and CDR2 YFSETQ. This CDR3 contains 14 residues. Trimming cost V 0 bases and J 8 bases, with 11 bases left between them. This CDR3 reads CASSLEGALEKLFF. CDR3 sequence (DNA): TGCGCCAGCAGCTTGGAAGGGGCGCTGGAAAAACTGTTTTTT.